This T cell receptor (beta chain) stems from a study of T cells in women clearing cervical HPV infection. Per the germline V gene, CDR1 is KGHSH and CDR2 is LQKENI. The CDR3 sequence is 16 residues long. Worth noting for this clone: Germline and junction disagree at one end, which may indicate a read error. The read terminates 3 residues ahead of where the CDR3 ends, so the germline J gene completes it. This CDR3 is also generated by other DNA sequences in the sample.

Method: immunoSEQ multiplex PCR; TCRdb's copy keeps in-frame clones and lacks some. The sample data list 30,000 or so clones. The receptor comes from a woman aged 18 to 75 with a cervical HPV16 infection that either progressed to CIN3+ or cleared (not recorded which). This sequence joins TRBV18 and TRBJ1-3, with 7 bases that match TRBD1. The sequenced material came from blood buffy coat. The CDR3 sequence: CASSLKRDSSGNTIYF. CDR3 DNA (partial): TGTGCCAGCTCACTCAAACGGGACAGCTCGGGAAACACT.